A selection of T cell receptor beta chains follows, all from one sample in a study of T cell responses to AZD1222 COVID-19 vaccine. The table came from immunoSEQ multiplex PCR; TCRdb's copy has only in-frame clones and leaves some out. There are some 160,000 clones in the sample; under 95% occur only once, and more than 1.5% lies in the top ten. Sample: peripheral blood, taken 28 days after the second AZD1222 dose. These receptors all stem from an adult who received the AZD1222 COVID-19 vaccine. The CDR3 runs from the conserved cysteine through the conserved F or W. A D gene is named only where the DNA matches it firmly. Rows give clone size only sometimes, using once, few, many, or a class for an expanded clone.

>TRBJ2-7|TRBD1|.|TRBV2
CASSEPGGQSTYEQYF
TGTGCCAGCAGTGAACCAGGGGGCCAAAGTACCTACGAGCAGTACTTC
>TRBJ2-1|TRBD1|.|TRBV19
CASSIGDRTYNEQFF
TGTGCCAGTAGTATCGGGGACAGAACCTACAATGAGCAGTTCTTC
>TRBJ1-6|.|.|TRBV5-6
CASSLGKNSPLHF
TGTGCCAGCAGCTTGGGTAAGAATTCACCCCTCCACTTT
>TRBJ2-2|.|.|TRBV7-3
CASSFSQGGTGELFF
TGTGCCAGCAGCTTTTCTCAGGGGGGCACCGGGGAGCTGTTTTTT
>TRBJ1-2|.|.|TRBV9
CASSLDSNYGYTF
TGTGCCAGCAGCCTTGACAGCAACTATGGCTACACCTTC
>TRBJ1-1|.|.|TRBV5-6
CASSSPPVPGEFF
TGTGCCAGCAGCTCACCCCCCGTCCCAGGAGAGTTCTTT
>TRBJ1-2|.|.|TRBV6-5
CASRGRGFYGYTF
TGTGCCAGCAGGGGAAGGGGGTTTTATGGCTACACCTTC
>TRBJ1-2|.|.|TRBV12-3/TRBV12-4
CASSSGLTDGYTF
TGTGCCAGCAGTTCCGGGCTCACGGACGGCTACACCTTC
>TRBJ1-2|.|once|TRBV12-1
CASSLGPHMTAYTF
TGTGCCAGCAGCTTGGGCCCCCACATGACCGCATACACCTTC
>TRBJ2-1|TRBD2|once|TRBV18
CASSRTTSGGTPYNEQFF
TGTGCCAGCTCACGAACGACTAGCGGGGGAACCCCCTACAATGAGCAGTTCTTC
>TRBJ1-5|TRBD1|.|TRBV30
CAWADRENQPQHF
TGTGCCTGGGCCGACAGGGAGAATCAGCCCCAGCATTTT
>TRBJ1-6|.|.|TRBV2
CASSVGSYNSPLHF
TGTGCCAGCAGTGTAGGCAGCTATAATTCACCCCTCCACTTT
>TRBJ2-7|TRBD1|.|TRBV16
CASSRRGGQPYEQYF
TGTGCCAGCAGCAGACGTGGGGGACAGCCCTACGAGCAGTACTTC
>TRBJ1-3|.|.|TRBV19
CASSIQGAVGNTIYF
TGTGCCAGTAGTATACAGGGAGCGGTAGGAAACACCATATATTTT
>TRBJ2-1|TRBD2|.|TRBV5-6
CASSLGSGRPYNEQFF
TGTGCCAGCAGCTTGGGTAGCGGGAGACCCTACAATGAGCAGTTCTTC
>TRBJ1-3|.|.|TRBV5-4
CASSLDRVDTIYF
TGTGCCAGCAGCTTGGACAGGGTAGACACCATATATTTT
>TRBJ2-2|.|.|TRBV2
CASTGDRGELFF
TGTGCCAGCACCGGGGATAGGGGGGAGCTGTTTTTT
>TRBJ2-7|TRBD2|.|TRBV5-4
CASSSRTSGGYYEQYF
TGTGCCAGCAGCTCCAGGACTAGCGGGGGCTACTACGAGCAGTACTTC